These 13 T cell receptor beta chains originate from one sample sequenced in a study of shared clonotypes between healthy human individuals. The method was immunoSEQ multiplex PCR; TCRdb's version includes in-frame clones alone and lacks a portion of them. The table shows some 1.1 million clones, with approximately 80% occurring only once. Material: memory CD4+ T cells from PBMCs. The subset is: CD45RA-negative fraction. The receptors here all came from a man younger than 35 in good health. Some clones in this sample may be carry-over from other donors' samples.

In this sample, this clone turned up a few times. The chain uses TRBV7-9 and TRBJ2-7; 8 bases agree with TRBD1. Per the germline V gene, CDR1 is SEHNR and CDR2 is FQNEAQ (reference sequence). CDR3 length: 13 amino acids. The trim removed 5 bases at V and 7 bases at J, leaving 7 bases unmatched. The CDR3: CASSQMTGEEQYF. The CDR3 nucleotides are TGTGCCAGCAGCCAGATGACAGGGGAAGAGCAGTACTTC.

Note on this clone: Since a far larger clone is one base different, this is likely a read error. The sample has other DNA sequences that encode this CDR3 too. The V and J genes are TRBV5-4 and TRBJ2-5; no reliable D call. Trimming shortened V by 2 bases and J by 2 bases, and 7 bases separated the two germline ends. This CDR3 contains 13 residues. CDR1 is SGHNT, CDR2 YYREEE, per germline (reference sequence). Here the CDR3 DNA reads TGTGCCAGCAGCTTACCACAGCAAGAGACCCAGTACTTC. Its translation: CASSLPQQETQYF.

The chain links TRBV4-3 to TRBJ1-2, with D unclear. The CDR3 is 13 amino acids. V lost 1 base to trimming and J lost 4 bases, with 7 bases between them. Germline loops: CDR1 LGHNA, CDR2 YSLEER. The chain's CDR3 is CASSQGQSYGYTF. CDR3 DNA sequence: TGCGCCAGCAGCCAAGGGCAGAGCTATGGCTACACCTTC.

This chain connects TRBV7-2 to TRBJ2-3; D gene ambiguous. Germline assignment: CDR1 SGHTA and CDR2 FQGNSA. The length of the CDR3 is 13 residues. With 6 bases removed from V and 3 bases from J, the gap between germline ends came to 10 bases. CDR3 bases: TGTGCCAGCAGGCTCCCCCAAACAGATACGCAGTATTTT. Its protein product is CASRLPQTDTQYF.

The CDR3 bases are TGTGCCAGCAGCCGGCAGACAAATGCTGACACTGAAGCTTTCTTT. This encodes CASSRQTNADTEAFF. The V gene is TRBV4-2, the J gene TRBJ1-1, with D unclear. Trimming removed 4 bases from V and 3 bases from J, with 15 bases in between. The V gene's germline CDR1 is LGHNA and CDR2 YNFKEQ. CDR3 size: 15 residues.

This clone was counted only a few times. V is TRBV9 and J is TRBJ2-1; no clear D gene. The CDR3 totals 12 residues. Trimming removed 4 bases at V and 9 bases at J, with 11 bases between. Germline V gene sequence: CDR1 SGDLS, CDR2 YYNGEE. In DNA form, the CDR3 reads TGTGCCAGCAGCCCCCACGGAGCTGAGCAGTTCTTC. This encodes CASSPHGAEQFF.

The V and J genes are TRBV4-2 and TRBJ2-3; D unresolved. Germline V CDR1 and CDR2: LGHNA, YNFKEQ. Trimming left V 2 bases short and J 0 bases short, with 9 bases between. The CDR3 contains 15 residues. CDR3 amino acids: CASSQPDGSTDTQYF. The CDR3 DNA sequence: TGTGCCAGCAGCCAACCGGACGGAAGCACAGATACGCAGTATTTT.

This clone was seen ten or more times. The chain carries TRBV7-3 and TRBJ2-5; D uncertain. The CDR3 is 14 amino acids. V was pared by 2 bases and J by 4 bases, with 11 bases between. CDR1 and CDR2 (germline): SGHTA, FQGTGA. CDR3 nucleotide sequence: TGTGCCAGCAGCTTAGGCCCCACGAGAGAGACCCAGTACTTC. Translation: CASSLGPTRETQYF. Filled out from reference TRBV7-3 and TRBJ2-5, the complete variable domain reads GAGVSQTPSNKVTEKGKYVELRCDPISGHTALYWYRQSLGQGPEFLIYFQGTGAADDSGLPNDRFFAVRPEGSVSTLKIQRTERGDSAVYLCASSLGPTRETQYFGPGTRLLVL.

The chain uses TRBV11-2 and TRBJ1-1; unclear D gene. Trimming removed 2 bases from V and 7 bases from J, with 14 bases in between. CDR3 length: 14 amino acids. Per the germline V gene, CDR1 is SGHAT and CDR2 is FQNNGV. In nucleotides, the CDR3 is TGTGCCAGCAGCTTACGACCCTTTAAACTTGAAGCTTTCTTT. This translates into CASSLRPFKLEAFF.

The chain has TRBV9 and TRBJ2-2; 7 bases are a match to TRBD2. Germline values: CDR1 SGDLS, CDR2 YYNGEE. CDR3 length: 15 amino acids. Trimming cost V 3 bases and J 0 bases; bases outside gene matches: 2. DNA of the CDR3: TGTGCCAGCAGCGCGGGAGGCCCGAACACCGGGGAGCTGTTTTTT. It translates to CASSAGGPNTGELFF. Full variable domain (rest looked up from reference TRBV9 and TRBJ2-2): DSGVTQTPKHLITATGQRVTLRCSPRSGDLSVYWYQQSLDQGLQFLIQYYNGEERAKGNILERFSAQQFPDLHSELNLSSLELGDSALYFCASSAGGPNTGELFFGEGSRLTVL.

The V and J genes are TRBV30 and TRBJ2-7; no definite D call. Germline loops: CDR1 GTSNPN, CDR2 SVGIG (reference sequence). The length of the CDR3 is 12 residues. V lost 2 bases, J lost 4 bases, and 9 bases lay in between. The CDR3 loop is CAWSYSGYEQYF. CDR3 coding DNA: TGTGCCTGGAGTTATTCTGGGTACGAGCAGTACTTC.

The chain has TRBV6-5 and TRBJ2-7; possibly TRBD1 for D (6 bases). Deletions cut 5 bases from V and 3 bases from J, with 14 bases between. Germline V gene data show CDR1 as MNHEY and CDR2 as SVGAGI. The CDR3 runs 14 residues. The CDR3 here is CASSKPGHLYEQYF. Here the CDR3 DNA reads TGTGCCAGCAGTAAACCGGGACACCTCTACGAGCAGTACTTC.

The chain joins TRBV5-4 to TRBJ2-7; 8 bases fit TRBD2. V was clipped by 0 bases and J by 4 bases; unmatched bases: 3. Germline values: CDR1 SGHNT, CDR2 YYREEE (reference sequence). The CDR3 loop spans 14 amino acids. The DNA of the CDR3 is TGTGCCAGCAGCTTGGGTAGCGGGGAGTACGAGCAGTACTTC. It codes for CASSLGSGEYEQYF.